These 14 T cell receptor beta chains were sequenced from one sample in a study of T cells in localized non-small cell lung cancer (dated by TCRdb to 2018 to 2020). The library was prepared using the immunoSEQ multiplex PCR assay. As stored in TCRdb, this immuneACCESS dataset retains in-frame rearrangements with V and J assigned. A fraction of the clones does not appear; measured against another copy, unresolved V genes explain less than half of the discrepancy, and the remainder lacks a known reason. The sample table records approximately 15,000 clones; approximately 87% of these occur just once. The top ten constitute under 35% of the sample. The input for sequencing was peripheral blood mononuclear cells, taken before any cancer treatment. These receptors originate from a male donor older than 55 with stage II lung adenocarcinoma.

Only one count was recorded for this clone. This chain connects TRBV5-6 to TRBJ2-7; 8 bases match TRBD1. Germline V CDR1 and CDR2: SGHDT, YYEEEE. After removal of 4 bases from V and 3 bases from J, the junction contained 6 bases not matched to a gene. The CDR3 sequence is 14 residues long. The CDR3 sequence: CASSTDRDLYEQYF. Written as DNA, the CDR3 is TGTGCCAGCAGCACGGACAGGGACCTCTACGAGCAGTACTTC.

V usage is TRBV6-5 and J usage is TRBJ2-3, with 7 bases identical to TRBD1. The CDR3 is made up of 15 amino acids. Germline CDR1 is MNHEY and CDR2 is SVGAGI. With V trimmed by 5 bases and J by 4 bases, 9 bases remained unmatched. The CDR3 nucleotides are TGTGCCAGCAGTCTACAGGGGAAGGGGCCAGATACGCAGTATTTT. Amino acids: CASSLQGKGPDTQYF.

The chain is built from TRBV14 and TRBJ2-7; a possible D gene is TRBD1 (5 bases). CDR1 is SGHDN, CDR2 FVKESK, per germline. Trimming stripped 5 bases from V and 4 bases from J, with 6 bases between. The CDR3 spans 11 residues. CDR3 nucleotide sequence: TGTGCCAGCAGCGCAGGGTACGAGCAGTACTTC. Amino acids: CASSAGYEQYF.

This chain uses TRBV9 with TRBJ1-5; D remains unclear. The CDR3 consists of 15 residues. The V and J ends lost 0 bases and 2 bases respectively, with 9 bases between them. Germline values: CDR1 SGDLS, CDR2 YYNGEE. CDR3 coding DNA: TGTGCCAGCAGCGTAGATGGTAGTCGCAATCAGCCCCAGCATTTT. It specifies CASSVDGSRNQPQHF.

DNA for the CDR3: TGCGCCAGCAGCATTTGGGGGACAGGAGAAAGCACAGATACGCAGTATTTT. Translated, it gives CASSIWGTGESTDTQYF. The rearrangement uses TRBV5-1 and TRBJ2-3; 8 bases agree with TRBD1. The ends lost 4 bases at V and 0 bases at J; junction bases unmatched: 10. CDR1 is SGHRS and CDR2 is YFSETQ in the germline V gene. The CDR3 has 17 amino acids.

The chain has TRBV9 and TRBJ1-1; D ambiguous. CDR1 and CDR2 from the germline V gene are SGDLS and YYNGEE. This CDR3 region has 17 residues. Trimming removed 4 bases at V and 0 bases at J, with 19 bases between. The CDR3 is CASSPPTDWRMNTEAFF. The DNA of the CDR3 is TGTGCCAGCAGCCCCCCAACGGACTGGCGCATGAACACTGAAGCTTTCTTT.

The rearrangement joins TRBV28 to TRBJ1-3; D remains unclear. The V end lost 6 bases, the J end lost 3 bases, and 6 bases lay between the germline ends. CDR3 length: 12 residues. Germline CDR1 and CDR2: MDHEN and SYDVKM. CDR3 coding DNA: TGTGCCAGCAGGCTGCTTGGAAACACCATATATTTT. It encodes CASRLLGNTIYF.

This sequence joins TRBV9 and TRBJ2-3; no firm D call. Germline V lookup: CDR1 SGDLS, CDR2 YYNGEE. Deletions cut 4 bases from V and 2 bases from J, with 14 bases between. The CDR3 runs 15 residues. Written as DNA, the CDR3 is TGTGCCAGCAGCCCTCTAAGTGGAGTCACAGATACGCAGTATTTT. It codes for CASSPLSGVTDTQYF.

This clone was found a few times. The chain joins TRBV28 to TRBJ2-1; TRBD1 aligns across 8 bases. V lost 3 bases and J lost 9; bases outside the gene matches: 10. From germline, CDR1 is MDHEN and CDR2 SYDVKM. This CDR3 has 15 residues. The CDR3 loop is CASSFTPPGGREQFF. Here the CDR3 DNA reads TGTGCCAGCAGTTTTACCCCACCAGGGGGCCGTGAGCAGTTCTTC.

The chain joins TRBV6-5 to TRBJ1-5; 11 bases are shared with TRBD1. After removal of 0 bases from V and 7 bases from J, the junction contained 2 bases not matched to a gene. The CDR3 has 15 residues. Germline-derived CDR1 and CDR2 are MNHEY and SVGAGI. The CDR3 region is CASSYSGQGGQPQHF. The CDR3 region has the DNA TGTGCCAGCAGTTACTCGGGACAGGGGGGGCAGCCCCAGCATTTT.

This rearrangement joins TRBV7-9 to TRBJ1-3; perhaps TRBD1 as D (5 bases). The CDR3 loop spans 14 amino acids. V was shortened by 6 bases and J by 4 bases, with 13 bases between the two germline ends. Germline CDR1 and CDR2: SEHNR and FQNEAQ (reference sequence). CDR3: CASRGLVGGNTIYF. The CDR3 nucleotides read TGTGCCAGCAGGGGGCTCGTAGGAGGAAACACCATATATTTT.

The CDR3 region has the DNA TGTGCCAGTTCGACTAGCGGGAGGGATACGCAGTATTTT. It is translated as CASSTSGRDTQYF. The rearrangement links TRBV6-4 to TRBJ2-3; 13 nucleotides align to TRBD2. The CDR3 spans 13 residues. V was clipped by 9 bases and J by 6 bases; unmatched bases: 3. Germline V lookup: CDR1 MRHNA, CDR2 SNTAGT.

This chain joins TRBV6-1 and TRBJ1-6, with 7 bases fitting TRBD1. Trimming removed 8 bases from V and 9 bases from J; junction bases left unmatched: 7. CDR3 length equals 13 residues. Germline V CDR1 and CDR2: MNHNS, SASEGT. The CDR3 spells CASHGQVRSPLHF. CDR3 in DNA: TGTGCCAGCCACGGACAGGTTCGTTCACCCCTCCACTTT.

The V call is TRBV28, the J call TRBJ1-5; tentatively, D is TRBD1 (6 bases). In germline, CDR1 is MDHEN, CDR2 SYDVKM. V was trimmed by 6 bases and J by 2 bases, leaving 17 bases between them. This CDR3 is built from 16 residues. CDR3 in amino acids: CASSYTHRVRNQPQHF. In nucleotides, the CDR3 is TGTGCCAGCAGCTATACCCACAGGGTGCGCAATCAGCCCCAGCATTTT. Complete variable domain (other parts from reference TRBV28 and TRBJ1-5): DVKVTQSSRYLVKRTGEKVFLECVQDMDHENMFWYRQDPGLGLRLIYFSYDVKMKEKGDIPEGYSVSREKKERFSLILESASTNQTSMYLCASSYTHRVRNQPQHFGDGTRLSIL.